This T cell receptor beta chain was captured in a study of blood T cell repertoires in COVID-19. Study summary: Collection of acute and convalescent COVID-19 samples took place in the United States, Italy and Spain.

Generated by immunoSEQ multiplex PCR, the TCRdb table keeps only in-frame clones and is missing some. Of 250,000 to 350,000 clones listed, about four fifths are singletons. The receptor's source is a human donor with COVID-19, enrolled during active disease. The donor label of this sample is uncertain. Sequenced material: peripheral blood.

The CDR3 DNA is TGCGCCAGCAGCTATTCGATTCAGCGGGAGGGACACAATGAGCAGTTCTTC. Its protein product is CASSYSIQREGHNEQFF. This chain connects TRBV5-1 to TRBJ2-1; TRBD2 agrees at 10 bases. CDR1 and CDR2 (germline): SGHRS, YFSETQ. The CDR3 extends over 17 amino acids. The junction had 11 bases not matched to a gene; V was cut back by 3 bases and J by 5 bases.